The text below deals with one T cell receptor (beta chain). Its cognate antigen is unknown. The germline CDR1 and CDR2 sequences are SGHAT and FQNNGV. The V gene lost 5 bases and the J gene lost 5 bases, with 24 bases spanning the gap. This CDR3 is 17 amino acids long. These data come from a study of cytomegalovirus exposure and HLA in healthy donors. Study observations and caveats: An assumption of roughly uniform sequencing depth across donors underlay the presence/absence analyses.

PCR involved 60 Vbeta and 13 Jbeta primers. TCRdb's copy holds only in-frame clones and misses some; the assay was immunoSEQ multiplex PCR. Among about 130,000 clones listed, about 76% were seen once. The source is a man younger than 35 in good health and CMV-seronegative. The sequencing sample was made of PBMCs. The chain recombines TRBV11-2 with TRBJ2-5, with D possibly being TRBD1 (6 bases). The CDR3 is CASSLHGTKRGRETQYF. CDR3 bases: TGTGCCAGCAGCCTTCACGGGACAAAAAGGGGTAGGGAGACCCAGTACTTC.